This TCR beta chain was obtained from a study of T-cell memory formation after mild COVID-19 (dated by TCRdb to the early 2020s). Background for the entire study: TCR sequence clusters from the two donors were found to be largely donor specific. In two donors, T-cell clones that expanded and contracted after mild COVID-19 were followed by sequencing TCRalpha and TCRbeta repertoires longitudinally. Two young, previously healthy adult volunteers, one female and one male, were included in the cohort. The investigation overall reported the following: The detection of some responding clones in pre-infection memory suggests that pre-existing cross-reactive memory T cells joined the SARS-CoV-2 response. SARS-CoV-2 specificity of the second-wave clones peaking on day 37 was not confirmed. Balanced CD4/CD8 phenotypes were observed for clones contracting from day 15 to 85, whereas a bias towards CD4+ was observed for a second wave of clones expanding from day 15 to 37. Contracting CD4+ clones turned up mainly in the CM and EM memory subsets, whereas EMRA was where CD8+ clones were enriched. Only two mild cases were covered in the study, and larger cohorts including severe cases with pre-infection samples were considered necessary.

This clonotype was counted between two and nine times. Its specific antigen is unknown. Base qualities were left out, and no much larger clone turns up one base away. Sequencing relied on an Illumina NovaSeq 6000. cDNA libraries for TCRalpha and TCRbeta were prepared by 5'RACE using constant-segment primers, with sample barcodes and unique molecular identifiers added. Trizol reagent was used to extract RNA from every sample. Amplification of the libraries took two PCR steps, and the second step added a second sample barcode plus Illumina TruSeq adapters. Sequencing of the libraries was done on an Illumina NovaSeq, producing 2 x 150 bp paired-end reads. Turning to the authors' computational methods: The reads were demultiplexed and collapsed into UMI-guided consensus sequences using migec v1.2.7. With mixcr v2.1.11, UMI consensuses were aligned to TRA and TRB V and J templates and assembled into clonotypes. Clonotypes were classified as expanded or contracted when called significant by both edgeR and NoisET, with noise models trained on biological replicates. For edgeR calls, the cutoffs were a false discovery rate-adjusted p below 0.01 and a log2 fold-change threshold of 1. As an exploratory analysis of dynamics, PCA with hierarchical clustering was applied to max-normalized trajectories of the 1000 most abundant clonotypes. Separately sequenced CD4+ and CD8+ repertoires were used to assign the CD4 or CD8 phenotype of responding clones. In TCRdb, the public reads were trimmed at Q25 with fastp and aligned with MiXCR, with productive beta chains retained. Rows are unified per CDR3 protein, each entry keeping the most common DNA and genes. In this record, the V and J calls reflect TCRdb's handling and not the investigators' own analysis. Present in this sample are roughly 150,000 distinct CDR3 sequences, around 15% of which were seen just once. Jointly, the top ten make up around 27% of the sample.

Ficoll-Paque density gradient centrifugation was the method used to isolate PBMCs. V is pared back by 6 bases and J by 5 bases, with 7 bases lying between the germline termini. The CDR3 runs 12 amino acids, cysteine and phenylalanine included. Only CDR3 DNA is held: 36 bases, read in frame from base 1. The CDR1 and CDR2 encoded by the germline V gene are KGHDR and SFDVKD. This receptor was identified in an adult woman who had mild COVID-19 (a few samples of this study predate the infection). The sample titles of this study are shuffled in the database, so cell type and time point are left out; the donor was told from shared clones. The sequenced material came from PBMCs or a T cell subset sorted from them (not recorded which). The sequence links TRBV24-1 to TRBJ2-1; the D gene is perhaps TRBD2, on 5 matching bases. The CDR3 corresponds to CATSPGDNEQFF. The sequenced DNA: TGTGCCACCAGTCCCGGGGACAATGAGCAGTTCTTC.